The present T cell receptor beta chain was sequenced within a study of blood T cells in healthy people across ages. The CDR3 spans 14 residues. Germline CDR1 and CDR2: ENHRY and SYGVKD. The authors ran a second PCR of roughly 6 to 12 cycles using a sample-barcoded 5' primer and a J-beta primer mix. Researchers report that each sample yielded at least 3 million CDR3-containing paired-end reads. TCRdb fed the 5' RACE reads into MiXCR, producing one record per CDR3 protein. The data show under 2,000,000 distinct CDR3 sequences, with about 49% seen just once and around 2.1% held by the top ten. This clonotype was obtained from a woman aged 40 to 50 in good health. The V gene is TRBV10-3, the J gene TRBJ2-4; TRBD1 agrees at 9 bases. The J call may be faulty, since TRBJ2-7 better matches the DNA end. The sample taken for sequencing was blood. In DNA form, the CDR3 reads TGTGCCATCAGTGAGTCCGGACAGGGGCTCGAGCAGTACTTC. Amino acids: CAISESGQGLEQYF.